The 23 T cell receptor beta chains below come from one sample, sequenced in a study of cytomegalovirus exposure and HLA in healthy donors. Repertoires were generated with immunoSEQ multiplex PCR, while TCRdb's copy carries only in-frame clones and drops some. The profile shows 90,000 to 150,000 clones, over 75% of them singletons. Sequenced: PBMCs. These receptors originate from a woman under 30 in good health and CMV-seropositive.

The CDR3 nucleotides are TGTGCCAGCAGCCTGGATAGGGTGGGACAGGTTGCTTTCTTT. This translates into CASSLDRVGQVAFF. The V call is TRBV11-2, the J call TRBJ1-1, with 8 bases identical to TRBD1. Germline-derived CDR1 and CDR2 are SGHAT and FQNNGV. The V and J ends lost 5 bases and 11 bases, in that order; junction bases with no gene match: 13. This CDR3 contains 14 residues.

This chain uses TRBV9 with TRBJ2-7; D not certain. This CDR3 is 13 amino acids long. Trimming took 2 bases from V and 5 from J, leaving 11 bases between them. Germline V gives CDR1 SGDLS, CDR2 YYNGEE. CDR3 residues: CASSVGPTNEQYF. The CDR3 DNA follows: TGTGCCAGCAGCGTCGGTCCTACCAACGAGCAGTACTTC. The variable domain in full, with the rest retrieved from reference TRBV9 and TRBJ2-7, is DSGVTQTPKHLITATGQRVTLRCSPRSGDLSVYWYQQSLDQGLQFLIQYYNGEERAKGNILERFSAQQFPDLHSELNLSSLELGDSALYFCASSVGPTNEQYFGPGTRLTVT.

The chain links TRBV4-3 to TRBJ1-4; possibly TRBD1 for D (5 bases). The CDR3 runs 15 residues. V lost 0 bases, J lost 8 bases, and 13 bases lay in between. Germline assignment: CDR1 LGHNA and CDR2 YSLEER. This CDR3 reads CASSQDSGGEEKLFF. CDR3 bases: TGCGCCAGCAGCCAAGATTCGGGGGGAGAAGAAAAACTGTTTTTT.

This chain joins TRBV19 and TRBJ2-1, with 9 bases aligning to TRBD1. V shed 5 bases, J shed 3 bases, and the junction held 5 bases outside the gene matches. The CDR3 extends over 15 amino acids. CDR1 LNHDA and CDR2 SQIVND come from the germline V gene (reference sequence). The CDR3: CASSSPGQGYNEQFF. The DNA of the CDR3 is TGTGCCAGTAGTTCCCCGGGACAGGGCTACAATGAGCAGTTCTTC.

This clone was detected many times. V and J are TRBV5-4 and TRBJ1-2; 7 nucleotides line up with TRBD1. V was pared by 0 bases and J by 8 bases, with 10 bases of the junction left unmatched. In germline, CDR1 is SGHNT, CDR2 YYREEE (reference sequence). CDR3 length equals 15 residues. The CDR3 protein is CASSLDSRQGEGYTF. DNA of the CDR3: TGTGCCAGCAGCTTGGATTCGCGACAGGGAGAAGGCTACACCTTC.

This chain connects TRBV14 to TRBJ1-2; D is uncertain. V gave up 1 base and J gave up 4 bases, with 4 bases separating them. This CDR3 has 12 residues. Germline V gene lookup returns CDR1 SGHDN and CDR2 FVKESK. Here the CDR3 reads CASSQGAYGYTF. CDR3 bases: TGTGCCAGCAGCCAAGGGGCCTATGGCTACACCTTC.

The chain has TRBV5-1 and TRBJ1-6, with TRBD1 matching over 7 bases. After removal of 4 bases from V and 9 bases from J, the junction contained 13 bases not matched to a gene. This CDR3 spans 16 amino acids. Germline assignment: CDR1 SGHRS and CDR2 YFSETQ. CDR3 nucleotide sequence: TGCGCCAGCAGCATCACCGCCGGGACAGCCAGTTCACCCCTCCACTTT. Protein product: CASSITAGTASSPLHF.

The J gene is TRBJ1-2, the V gene TRBV6-1; D is unclear. CDR1 and CDR2 from the germline V gene are MNHNS and SASEGT. The ends were cut back, 6 bases at V and 2 bases at J, with 7 bases in the middle. This CDR3 region has 12 residues. This CDR3 is CASRQRNYGYTF. CDR3 nucleotides: TGTGCCAGCAGACAGAGAAACTATGGCTACACCTTC.

This clone appeared once. The CDR3 bases are TGTGCCAGCAGCTTAGTCGGGACTAGCGTTGGTGGGGAGCAGTACTTC. Amino acids: CASSLVGTSVGGEQYF. The chain employs TRBV7-2 and TRBJ2-7; 10 bases fit TRBD2. Germline CDR1 SGHTA, CDR2 FQGNSA. The CDR3 totals 16 residues. Trimming cost V 1 base and J 7 bases; bases outside gene matches: 10.

For this clone: Different DNA sequences within this sample yield the same CDR3. This rearrangement joins TRBV7-9 to TRBJ1-1; D gene uncertain. The CDR3 covers 14 residues. CDR1 SEHNR and CDR2 FQNEAQ come from the germline V gene (reference sequence). Between the trimmed V and J ends, which lost 5 bases and 1 base, there was a span of 11 bases. CDR3 loop: CASSLAGGNTEAFF. The CDR3 DNA is TGTGCCAGCAGCCTCGCGGGCGGGAACACTGAAGCTTTCTTT.

The V gene is TRBV5-1, the J gene TRBJ2-1, with TRBD1 matching 7 bases. This CDR3 comprises 14 residues. Germline V gene sequence: CDR1 SGHRS, CDR2 YFSETQ. Unmatched junction bases numbered 5, after V lost 4 bases and J lost 4 bases. Here the CDR3 DNA reads TGCGCCAGCAGCCTACGGGACAGATACAATGAGCAGTTCTTC. It codes for CASSLRDRYNEQFF.

Of note for this clone: Germline is not matched at one junction end, which may reflect a read error. The V and J genes are TRBV2 and TRBJ2-5, with unresolved D. This CDR3 spans 12 amino acids. Germline lookup yields CDR1 SNHLY and CDR2 FYNNEI. CDR3 DNA sequence: TGTGCCAGCAGAGAAGACATACCAACCCAGTACTTC. Residues: CASREDIPTQYF.

The chain is built from TRBV2 and TRBJ2-7, with 9 bases matching TRBD1. The CDR3 covers 13 residues. After removal of 8 bases from V and 3 bases from J, the junction contained 5 bases not matched to a gene. Per the germline V gene, CDR1 is SNHLY and CDR2 is FYNNEI. The CDR3 DNA follows: TGTGCCAGCTCGGGACAGGGAAACTACGAGCAGTACTTC. It encodes CASSGQGNYEQYF. The entire variable domain, with the rest obtained from reference TRBV2 and TRBJ2-7, is as follows: EPEVTQTPSHQVTQMGQEVILRCVPISNHLYFYWYRQILGQKVEFLVSFYNNEISEKSEIFDDQFSVERPDGSNFTLKIRSTKLEDSAMYFCASSGQGNYEQYFGPGTRLTVT.

This clone has a handful of counts. The chain uses TRBV25-1 and TRBJ1-2; TRBD1 is a possible D gene (6 bases). CDR3 length: 12 residues. V was shortened by 6 bases and J by 6 bases, with 11 bases between the two germline ends. Germline V gene sequence: CDR1 MGHDK, CDR2 SYGVNS. This CDR3 is CASRSAGDGYTF. The CDR3 DNA is TGTGCCAGCAGATCAGCAGGGGATGGCTACACCTTC.

The V gene is TRBV7-9, the J gene TRBJ1-5; the match to TRBD1 covers 7 bases. CDR1 is SEHNR, CDR2 FQNEAQ, per germline (reference sequence). CDR3 length: 15 residues. V trimming: 4 bases; J trimming: 2 bases; junction bases outside the gene matches: 5. In nucleotides, the CDR3 is TGTGCCAGCAGCTCTGCCGGGACAGGCAATCAGCCCCAGCATTTT. Amino acid sequence: CASSSAGTGNQPQHF.

The chain combines TRBV6-5 with TRBJ2-7; TRBD1 matches 7 bases. Germline V gene lookup returns CDR1 MNHEY and CDR2 SVGAGI. With V trimmed by 5 bases and J by 5 bases, 12 bases remained unmatched. CDR3 size: 15 residues. The CDR3 protein is CASSPIGTASDEQYF. CDR3 in DNA: TGTGCCAGCAGTCCAATAGGGACAGCAAGCGACGAGCAGTACTTC.

The V and J genes are TRBV6-1 and TRBJ2-1, with 7 bases that match TRBD2. Germline-derived CDR1 and CDR2 are MNHNS and SASEGT. The CDR3 contains 14 residues. V was clipped by 7 bases and J by 5 bases; unmatched bases: 8. The CDR3 protein is CASNQRLAHNEQFF. The CDR3 DNA reads TGTGCCAGCAACCAGAGACTAGCTCACAATGAGCAGTTCTTC.

The rearrangement joins TRBV5-1 to TRBJ2-1, with 9 bases lining up with TRBD1. The V gene end was trimmed by 0 bases and the J gene end by 0 bases; junction bases not matched to a gene: 1. Looked up from germline, CDR1 is SGHRS and CDR2 is YFSETQ. The CDR3 is made up of 16 amino acids. The CDR3 region has the DNA TGCGCCAGCAGCTTGGTGACAGGGGGCTCCTACAATGAGCAGTTCTTC. Its translation: CASSLVTGGSYNEQFF.

This sequence joins TRBV18 and TRBJ2-3; perhaps TRBD2 as D (6 bases). Germline V CDR1 and CDR2: KGHSH, LQKENI. CDR3 length: 16 amino acids. V was trimmed by 0 bases and J by 2 bases, leaving 12 bases between them. The CDR3 DNA is TGTGCCAGCTCACCACCCGGACGGACTATCACAGATACGCAGTATTTT. It translates to CASSPPGRTITDTQYF.

CDR3: CASSVPGTGFHEQYF. CDR3 DNA sequence: TGTGCCAGCAGCGTACCAGGAACGGGATTCCACGAGCAGTACTTC. The chain couples TRBV11-2 to TRBJ2-7, with a weak D call TRBD2 (5 bases). The V end lost 5 bases, the J end lost 5 bases, and 19 bases lay between the germline ends. CDR1 and CDR2 (germline): SGHAT, FQNNGV. CDR3 size: 15 residues.

V is TRBV5-4 and J is TRBJ2-1, with D unresolved. The CDR3 contains 16 residues. The V gene lost 4 bases and the J gene lost 0 bases, with 14 bases spanning the gap. The germline V gene encodes CDR1 SGHNT and CDR2 YYREEE (reference sequence). In nucleotides, the CDR3 is TGTGCCAGCAGCCCCCTCGAATTGAGCTCCTACAATGAGCAGTTCTTC. This gives the protein CASSPLELSSYNEQFF.

The genes are TRBV6-5 and TRBJ1-6; maybe TRBD1 (6 bases). Germline V gives CDR1 MNHEY, CDR2 SVGAGI. Trimming left V 6 bases short and J 7 bases short, with 16 bases between. The CDR3 contains 15 residues. The CDR3: CASRPLVRGNSPLHF. CDR3 bases: TGTGCCAGCAGACCCCTGGTTAGGGGGAATTCACCCCTCCACTTT.

This clone was observed a single time. This chain links TRBV4-1 with TRBJ2-6, with TRBD1 matching over 11 bases. V gave up 4 bases and J gave up 0 bases; unmatched junction bases: 14. There are 21 residues in the CDR3. Germline CDR1 and CDR2: MGHRA and YSYEKL. The CDR3 protein is CASSRYFNSGTGGSGANVLTF. In nucleotides, the CDR3 is TGCGCCAGCAGCCGCTATTTTAACTCCGGGACAGGGGGCTCTGGGGCCAACGTCCTGACTTTC.